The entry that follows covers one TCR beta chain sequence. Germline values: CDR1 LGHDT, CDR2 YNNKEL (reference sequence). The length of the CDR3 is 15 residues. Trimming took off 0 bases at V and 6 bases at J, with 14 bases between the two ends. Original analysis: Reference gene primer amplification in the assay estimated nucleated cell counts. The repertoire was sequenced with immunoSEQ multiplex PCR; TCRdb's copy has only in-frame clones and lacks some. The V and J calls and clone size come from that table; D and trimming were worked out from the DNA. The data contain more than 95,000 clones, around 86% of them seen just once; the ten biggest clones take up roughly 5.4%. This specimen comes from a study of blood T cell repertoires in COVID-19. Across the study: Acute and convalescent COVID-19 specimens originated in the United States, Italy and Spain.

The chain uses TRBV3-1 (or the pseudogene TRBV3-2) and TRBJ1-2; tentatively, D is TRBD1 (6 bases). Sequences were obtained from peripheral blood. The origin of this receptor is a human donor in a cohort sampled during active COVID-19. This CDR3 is CASSQEDRIHHGYTF. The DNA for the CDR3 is TGTGCCAGCAGCCAAGAAGACAGGATTCATCATGGCTACACCTTC.